Below are 18 T cell receptor beta chains sequenced from a single sample in a study of blood T cell repertoires in COVID-19. Using immunoSEQ multiplex PCR, the repertoire was profiled, and TCRdb retains in-frame clones only, with some absent. The data show some 62,000 clones, around three quarters seen once. The sample comprised peripheral blood. All receptors come from a human donor in a cohort sampled during active COVID-19.

The chain combines TRBV30 with TRBJ1-2; possibly TRBD1 for D (5 bases). Germline loops: CDR1 GTSNPN, CDR2 SVGIG (reference sequence). V was trimmed by 3 bases and J by 7 bases, leaving 18 bases between them. There are 14 residues in the CDR3. This CDR3 is CAWSPSQVSGGYTF. CDR3 nucleotide sequence: TGTGCCTGGAGCCCCTCACAGGTTTCGGGTGGCTACACCTTC.

This clone was found a few times. One end of the junction fails to match germline, which may point to a read error. The chain uses TRBV7-7 and TRBJ2-1; TRBD2 matches at 9 bases. The germline CDR1 and CDR2 sequences are SSHAT and FNYEAQ (reference sequence). CDR3 length: 15 amino acids. CDR3 bases: TGTGCTAGCAGCTTACGGCGGGGGGGTAATAATGAGCAGTTCTTC. Translation gives CASSLRRGGNNEQFF.

For the CDR3, the DNA is TGTGCCAGCAGTCCACCGGGACAGGGGGTTGATTCACCCCTCCACTTT. The encoded protein is CASSPPGQGVDSPLHF. The chain is built from TRBV28 and TRBJ1-6; 11 bases are shared with TRBD1. Trimming took 5 bases from V and 8 from J; bases not matched to a gene: 8. Germline V gene data show CDR1 as MDHEN and CDR2 as SYDVKM. The CDR3 covers 16 residues.

V is TRBV28 and J is TRBJ2-7; D remains unclear. The V gene's germline CDR1 is MDHEN and CDR2 SYDVKM. V lost 6 bases and J 6 bases, leaving 21 bases between the germline ends. The CDR3 is 15 amino acids. Here the CDR3 reads CASSQPLGIWSEQYF. CDR3 sequence (DNA): TGTGCCAGCAGCCAACCCCTCGGTATTTGGTCCGAGCAGTACTTC.

This clone has just a few counts. The genes are TRBV5-1 and TRBJ2-3; TRBD1 matches at 7 bases. With 4 bases clipped from V and 2 bases from J, the junction kept 4 bases outside the gene matches. The CDR3 is 14 residues long. Germline CDR1 is SGHRS and CDR2 is YFSETQ. This CDR3 is CASSIGQVTDTQYF. CDR3 sequence (DNA): TGCGCCAGCAGCATAGGACAGGTCACAGATACGCAGTATTTT.

This rearrangement joins TRBV7-3 to TRBJ2-7, with TRBD2 matching 16 bases. Trimming took 5 bases from V and 1 from J; bases not matched to a gene: 14. Germline V gives CDR1 SGHTA, CDR2 FQGTGA. CDR3 length equals 20 residues. CDR3: CASSGAPGTSGGAPSYEQYF. The CDR3 DNA sequence: TGTGCCAGCAGCGGAGCGCCCGGGACTAGCGGGGGGGCCCCGTCCTACGAGCAGTACTTC.

This chain links TRBV30 with TRBJ2-1, with TRBD2 matching 13 bases. CDR3 size: 15 residues. Germline lookup yields CDR1 GTSNPN and CDR2 SVGIG (reference sequence). Trimming removed 3 bases from V and 10 bases from J; junction bases left unmatched: 9. The CDR3 sequence is CAWRTGTSGDREQFF. The CDR3 DNA reads as TGTGCCTGGAGGACAGGGACTAGCGGGGATCGGGAGCAGTTCTTC. Using reference TRBV30 and TRBJ2-1 for the parts outside the CDR3, the full variable domain is SQTIHQWPATLVQPVGSPLSLECTVEGTSNPNLYWYRQAAGRGLQLLFYSVGIGQISSEVPQNLSASRPQDRQFILSSKKLLLSDSGFYLCAWRTGTSGDREQFFGPGTRLTVL.

As for this clone: The same CDR3 is also encoded by other DNA sequences in this sample. The gene calls are TRBV9 and TRBJ2-7, with 9 bases matching TRBD2. The CDR3 loop spans 14 amino acids. V trimming: 4 bases; J trimming: 7 bases; junction bases outside the gene matches: 9. Per germline, CDR1 SGDLS and CDR2 YYNGEE. The CDR3 DNA reads as TGTGCCAGCAGCTTCCGCGGGGGGGCTGGAGAGCAGTACTTC. Amino acids: CASSFRGGAGEQYF. The full variable domain, with the rest looked up from reference TRBV9 and TRBJ2-7, is DSGVTQTPKHLITATGQRVTLRCSPRSGDLSVYWYQQSLDQGLQFLIQYYNGEERAKGNILERFSAQQFPDLHSELNLSSLELGDSALYFCASSFRGGAGEQYFGPGTRLTVT.

This sequence joins TRBV2 and TRBJ1-6, with TRBD1 identical over 7 bases. The CDR3 is made up of 15 amino acids. Germline CDR1 reads SNHLY; CDR2 reads FYNNEI. The junction had 6 bases not matched to a gene; V was cut back by 4 bases and J by 6 bases. The CDR3: CASSVRQGPNSPLHF. CDR3 coding DNA: TGTGCCAGCAGTGTACGACAGGGCCCTAATTCACCCCTCCACTTT. Full variable domain (remainder filled in from reference TRBV2 and TRBJ1-6): EPEVTQTPSHQVTQMGQEVILRCVPISNHLYFYWYRQILGQKVEFLVSFYNNEISEKSEIFDDQFSVERPDGSNFTLKIRSTKLEDSAMYFCASSVRQGPNSPLHFGNGTRLTVT.

This clone was seen just once. V is TRBV19 and J is TRBJ2-5; D unresolved. V dropped 6 bases and J dropped 5 bases, with 7 bases sitting between them. Germline CDR1 is LNHDA and CDR2 is SQIVND (reference sequence). This CDR3 region has 11 residues. The CDR3 sequence is CASSSRETQYF. The CDR3 coding sequence is TGTGCCAGTAGCTCCCGGGAGACCCAGTACTTC.

The chain carries TRBV15 and TRBJ2-3, with D perhaps TRBD2 (7 bases). V was shortened by 8 bases and J by 6 bases, with 15 bases between the two germline ends. Germline V gene data show CDR1 as LNHNV and CDR2 as YYDKDF (reference sequence). The CDR3 runs to 13 residues. The CDR3: CATGGAPSDTQYF. The CDR3 DNA reads as TGTGCCACCGGGGGGGCCCCGTCGGATACGCAGTATTTT.

The chain combines TRBV9 with TRBJ2-1; 7 nucleotides line up with TRBD2. Per germline, CDR1 SGDLS and CDR2 YYNGEE. J gave up 2 bases and V 5 bases, and 7 bases lay outside the gene matches. There are 15 residues in the CDR3. The CDR3 loop reads CASSSAGDAYNEQFF. CDR3 bases: TGTGCCAGCAGTTCTGCGGGGGACGCCTACAATGAGCAGTTCTTC.

The J gene is TRBJ1-6, the V gene TRBV29-1, with 7 nucleotides matching TRBD1. The J segment lost 8 bases and the V segment lost 6 bases, leaving 7 bases of the junction unmatched. This CDR3 comprises 13 residues. Germline V lookup: CDR1 SQVTM, CDR2 ANQGSEA. CDR3 DNA sequence: TGCAGCGTCAAGGACAGGCGGGATTCACCCCTCCACTTT. Translation: CSVKDRRDSPLHF.

This rearrangement joins TRBV28 to TRBJ1-2; 8 bases are shared with TRBD1. Per germline, CDR1 MDHEN and CDR2 SYDVKM. The V and J ends lost 7 bases and 5 bases, in that order; junction bases with no gene match: 3. This CDR3 has 12 amino acids. This CDR3 reads CASKTGEYGYTF. The CDR3 region has the DNA TGTGCCAGCAAGACAGGGGAATATGGCTACACCTTC.

Details on this clone: One end of the junction varies from germline; a read error may be responsible. This chain connects TRBV2 to TRBJ2-3, with a tentative D call TRBD1 (6 bases). CDR1 and CDR2 (germline): SNHLY, FYNNEI. The length of the CDR3 is 15 residues. The CDR3 DNA reads as TGTGCCAGCAGTGTTCAGGGGCCCGGCACGGATACGCAGTATTTT. Protein sequence: CASSVQGPGTDTQYF.

The chain uses TRBV2 and TRBJ1-5; 9 bases fit TRBD1. With 6 bases clipped from V and 1 base from J, the junction kept 4 bases outside the gene matches. This CDR3 spans 15 amino acids. Germline lookup yields CDR1 SNHLY and CDR2 FYNNEI. CDR3 DNA: TGTGCCAGCAGGGGACAGGGCCTGAGCAATCAGCCCCAGCATTTT. Its protein is CASRGQGLSNQPQHF.

J is TRBJ1-3 and V is TRBV9; D ambiguous. V lost 3 bases, J lost 3 bases, and 16 bases lay in between. Germline V gene sequence: CDR1 SGDLS, CDR2 YYNGEE. The CDR3 covers 16 residues. CDR3 DNA: TGTGCCAGCAGCGGACAAGGAAGCCTCTTTGGAAACACCATATATTTT. Its protein product is CASSGQGSLFGNTIYF.

This chain joins TRBV30 and TRBJ2-7, with 8 nucleotides matching TRBD1. V lost 0 bases and J lost 2; bases outside the gene matches: 6. Germline lookup yields CDR1 GTSNPN and CDR2 SVGIG (reference sequence). The CDR3 spans 15 residues. The DNA of the CDR3 is TGTGCCTGGAGTGTAGGACAGGGTTTGGCCTACGAGCAGTACTTC. It encodes CAWSVGQGLAYEQYF.